This T cell receptor (beta chain) emerged from a study of shared clonotypes between healthy human individuals. Study findings and constraints: Naive CD4 clonotype sharing across a few donors was around 5.5%. The study generally estimated greater richness for naive than memory subsets.

The CDR3 has 16 amino acids. The V and J ends lost 3 bases and 0 bases respectively, with 12 bases between them. CDR1 is KGHSH, CDR2 LQKENI, per germline. Profiling relied on immunoSEQ multiplex PCR, and the TCRdb table lists in-frame clones only, not all of them. Here the sample spans around 2.5 million clones, 93% being singletons. On this clone: As yet, its antigen is unknown.

This receptor was taken from a man aged 18 to 30 in good health. Some clones in this sample may be carry-over from other donors' samples. The chain has TRBV18 and TRBJ1-3, with a tentative D call TRBD1 (6 bases). Sequenced sample: naive CD4+ T cells from PBMCs. Documented subset: CD45RA+ positively selected. The CDR3 region is CASSPVTGNSGNTIYF. CDR3 sequence (DNA): TGTGCCAGCTCACCCGTCACAGGGAACTCTGGAAACACCATATATTTT. Drawing the rest from reference TRBV18 and TRBJ1-3, the complete variable domain is NAGVMQNPRHLVRRRGQEARLRCSPMKGHSHVYWYRQLPEEGLKFMVYLQKENIIDESGMPKERFSAEFPKEGPSILRIQQVVRGDSAAYFCASSPVTGNSGNTIYFGEGSWLTVV.